A single sample gave rise to the 14 T cell receptor beta chains below, sequenced in a study of blood T cells in healthy people across ages. Combining a sample-barcoded 5' primer with a J-beta primer mix, a second PCR ran for roughly 6 to 12 cycles. One entry per CDR3 protein results from TCRdb running MiXCR on the 5' RACE reads. Seen here are around 970,000 distinct CDR3 sequences, roughly 51% observed once, and the top ten hold 20% to 25%. Sample: blood. The receptors stem from a woman aged 60-75 years in good health.

This rearrangement joins TRBV27 to TRBJ2-7, with 9 bases aligning to TRBD1. Germline assignment: CDR1 MNHEY and CDR2 SMNVEV (reference sequence). CDR3 length: 15 amino acids. The V gene end was trimmed by 8 bases and the J gene end by 2 bases; junction bases not matched to a gene: 10. In DNA, the CDR3 is TGTGCCAGCCGAGGCTGGGGACAGGGTACCTACGAGCAGTACTTC. It yields the protein CASRGWGQGTYEQYF.

The rearrangement uses TRBV2 and TRBJ1-5, with D perhaps matching TRBD1 (5 bases). The germline CDR1 and CDR2 sequences are SNHLY and FYNNEI. The CDR3 extends over 15 amino acids. The ends were cut back, 3 bases at V and 3 bases at J, with 12 bases in the middle. CDR3 DNA sequence: TGTGCCAGCAGTGACTACGGGACTATCAATCAGCCCCAGCATTTT. Translation: CASSDYGTINQPQHF.

V is TRBV7-2 and J is TRBJ2-5, with 12 nucleotides matching TRBD2. This CDR3 contains 15 residues. Germline CDR1 reads SGHTA; CDR2 reads FQGNSA. V shed 7 bases, J shed 5 bases, and the junction held 8 bases outside the gene matches. The CDR3 reads CASTDLAGGPETQYF. Here the CDR3 DNA reads TGTGCCAGCACGGATCTAGCGGGAGGGCCTGAGACCCAGTACTTC.

This clonotype was counted a few times. V is TRBV4-1 and J is TRBJ2-7, with 7 bases matching TRBD2. V gave up 1 base and J gave up 6 bases; unmatched junction bases: 9. The germline V gene has CDR1 MGHRA and CDR2 YSYEKL. This CDR3 region has 15 residues. The CDR3 DNA is TGCGCCAGCAGCCAAGTCGGCGGGAGCGCCGGCGAGCAGTACTTC. Translated, it gives CASSQVGGSAGEQYF.

This chain uses TRBV6-2 or TRBV6-3 with TRBJ2-6; D possibly corresponds to TRBD2 (6 bases). The CDR3 consists of 15 residues. Between the trimmed V and J ends, which lost 6 bases and 2 bases, there was a span of 11 bases. Looked up from germline, CDR1 is MNHEY and CDR2 is SVGEGT. CDR3 amino acids: CASRQRLAGANVLTF. DNA of the CDR3: TGTGCCAGCAGACAACGACTAGCTGGGGCCAACGTCCTGACTTTC.

V is TRBV20-1 and J is TRBJ2-5; the match to TRBD2 covers 12 bases. Germline V gene lookup returns CDR1 DFQATT and CDR2 SNEGSKA (reference sequence). The CDR3 is made up of 14 amino acids. The junction had 13 bases not matched to a gene; V was cut back by 6 bases and J by 11 bases. The CDR3 DNA is TGCAGTGCACCGACTAGCGGGAGAGGGAGTGAGCAGTACTTC. Translated, it gives CSAPTSGRGSEQYF.

This clonotype was seen a handful of times. A much larger clonotype is one base distant, so this may be a read error. This chain links TRBV6-6 with TRBJ2-1; D ambiguous. With 2 bases removed from V and 9 bases from J, the gap between germline ends came to 11 bases. Germline CDR1 is MNHNY and CDR2 is SVGAGI (reference sequence). CDR3 length: 13 residues. CDR3 nucleotide sequence: TGTGCCAGCAGTTACCCGAACCTCCCTGAGCAGTTCTTC. Amino acid sequence: CASSYPNLPEQFF.

Notes on this clonotype: A read error may be the cause here, since a much bigger clone is one base away. The DNA of the CDR3 is TGTGCCAGCAGTGGGCCTAAGCAAGAGACCCAGTACTTC. Its translation: CASSGPKQETQYF. The chain is built from TRBV6-2 or TRBV6-3 and TRBJ2-5; D unresolved. Germline V lookup: CDR1 MNHEY, CDR2 SVGEGT. V was trimmed by 5 bases and J by 2 bases, leaving 9 bases between them. The CDR3 is 13 residues long.

This clonotype was recorded a few times. This chain uses TRBV29-1 with TRBJ2-1; D gene ambiguous. In germline, CDR1 is SQVTM, CDR2 ANQGSEA. V lost 7 bases and J lost 2, with 9 bases in between. The CDR3 has 12 residues. The CDR3 sequence: CSGGSAYNEQFF. In DNA, the CDR3 is TGCAGCGGAGGTAGTGCCTACAATGAGCAGTTCTTC.

The chain is built from TRBV3-1 and TRBJ2-7, with a possible D match to TRBD2 (6 bases). Germline V gene data show CDR1 as LGHDT and CDR2 as YNNKEL (reference sequence). The ends were cut back, 4 bases at V and 7 bases at J, with 17 bases in the middle. This CDR3 has 14 residues. The CDR3 loop reads CASSPDYFSDEQYF. DNA of the CDR3: TGTGCCAGCAGCCCGGACTACTTCTCGGATGAGCAGTACTTC.

This chain links TRBV6-5 with TRBJ2-7, with D possibly TRBD2 on 6 matching bases. CDR3 length equals 16 residues. Looked up from germline, CDR1 is MNHEY and CDR2 is SVGAGI. V was shortened by 0 bases and J by 3 bases, with 15 bases between the two germline ends. The CDR3 sequence: CASSYSTGEEYYEQYF. CDR3 nucleotides: TGTGCCAGCAGTTACTCCACGGGGGAGGAGTACTACGAGCAGTACTTC.

The count of this clonotype is one. The CDR3 coding sequence is TGTGCCAGCAGCTTGTACCAGGGAACCAACGAGCAGTACTTC. It encodes CASSLYQGTNEQYF. V gene TRBV11-2 combines with J gene TRBJ2-5; possible D gene TRBD1, 5 bases. The assigned J gene may be wrong: the sequence end matches TRBJ2-7 better. CDR1 is SGHAT and CDR2 is FQNNGV in the germline V gene. The CDR3 has 14 residues.

This clonotype came up a few times. The gene calls are TRBV7-9 and TRBJ2-5; TRBD1 matches 7 bases. J was trimmed by 1 base and V by 5 bases; bases with no gene match: 4. The germline gives CDR1 SEHNR, CDR2 FQNEAQ (reference sequence). The CDR3 covers 14 residues. This chain's CDR3 is CASSQQGFQETQYF. DNA of the CDR3: TGTGCCAGCAGCCAACAGGGGTTCCAAGAGACCCAGTACTTC.

A few counts support this clonotype. This chain links TRBV2 with TRBJ2-7; 8 bases are shared with TRBD2. The trim removed 6 bases at V and 2 bases at J, leaving 6 bases unmatched. Looked up from germline, CDR1 is SNHLY and CDR2 is FYNNEI. The CDR3 is 14 amino acids. CDR3 sequence: CASSTKTSAYEQYF. The CDR3 DNA reads TGTGCCAGCAGCACCAAGACTAGCGCCTACGAGCAGTACTTC.